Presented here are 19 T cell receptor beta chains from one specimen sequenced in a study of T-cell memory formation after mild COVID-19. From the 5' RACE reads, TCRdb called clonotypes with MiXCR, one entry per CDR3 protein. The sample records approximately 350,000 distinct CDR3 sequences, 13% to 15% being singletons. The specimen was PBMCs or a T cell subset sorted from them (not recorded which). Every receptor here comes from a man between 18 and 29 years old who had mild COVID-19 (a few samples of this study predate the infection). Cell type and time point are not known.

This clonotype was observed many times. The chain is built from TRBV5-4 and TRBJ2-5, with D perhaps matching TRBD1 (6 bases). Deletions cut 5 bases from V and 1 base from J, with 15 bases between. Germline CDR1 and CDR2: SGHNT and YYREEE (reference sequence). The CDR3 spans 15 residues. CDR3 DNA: TGTGCCAGCAGGCCCACAGGGATTGGCCAAGAGACCCAGTACTTC. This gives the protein CASRPTGIGQETQYF.

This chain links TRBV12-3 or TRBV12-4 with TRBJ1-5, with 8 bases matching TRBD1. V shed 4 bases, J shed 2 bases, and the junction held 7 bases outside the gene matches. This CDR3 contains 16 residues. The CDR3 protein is CASSSQQGDRNQPQHF. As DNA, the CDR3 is TGTGCCAGCAGTTCGCAACAGGGGGATCGCAATCAGCCCCAGCATTTT.

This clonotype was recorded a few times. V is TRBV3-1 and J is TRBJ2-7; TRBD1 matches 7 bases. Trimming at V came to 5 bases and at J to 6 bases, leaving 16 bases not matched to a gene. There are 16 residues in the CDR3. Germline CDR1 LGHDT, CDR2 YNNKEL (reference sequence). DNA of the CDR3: TGTGCCAGCAGCGGGACAGAATCAACCCCACCCGGCGAGCAGTACTTC. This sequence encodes CASSGTESTPPGEQYF.

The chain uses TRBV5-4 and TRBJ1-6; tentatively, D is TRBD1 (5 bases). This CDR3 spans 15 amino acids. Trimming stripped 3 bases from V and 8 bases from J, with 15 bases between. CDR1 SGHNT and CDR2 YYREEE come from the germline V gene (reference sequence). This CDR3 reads CASSSSTARDSPLHF. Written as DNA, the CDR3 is TGTGCCAGCAGCTCCTCGACAGCGAGGGATTCACCCCTCCACTTT.

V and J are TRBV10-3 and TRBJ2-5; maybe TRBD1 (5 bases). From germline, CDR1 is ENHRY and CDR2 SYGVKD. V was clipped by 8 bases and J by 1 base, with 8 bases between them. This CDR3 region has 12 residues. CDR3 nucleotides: TGTGCCATCGGCCAGGGCCAAGAGACCCAGTACTTC. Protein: CAIGQGQETQYF.

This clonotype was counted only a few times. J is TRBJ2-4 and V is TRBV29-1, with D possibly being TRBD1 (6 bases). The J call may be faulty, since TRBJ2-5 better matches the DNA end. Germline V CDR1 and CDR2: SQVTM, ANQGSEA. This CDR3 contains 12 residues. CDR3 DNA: TGCAGCGTCCCCGGCGAGACAGGGACCCAGTACTTC. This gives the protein CSVPGETGTQYF.

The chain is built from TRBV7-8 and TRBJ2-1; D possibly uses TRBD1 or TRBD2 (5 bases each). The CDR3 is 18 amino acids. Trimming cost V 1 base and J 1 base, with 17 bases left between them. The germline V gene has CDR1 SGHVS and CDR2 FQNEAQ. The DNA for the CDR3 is TGTGCCAGCAGCTTAGGCCGGGTCCATGGGGGTTCCTACAATGAGCAGTTCTTC. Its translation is CASSLGRVHGGSYNEQFF.

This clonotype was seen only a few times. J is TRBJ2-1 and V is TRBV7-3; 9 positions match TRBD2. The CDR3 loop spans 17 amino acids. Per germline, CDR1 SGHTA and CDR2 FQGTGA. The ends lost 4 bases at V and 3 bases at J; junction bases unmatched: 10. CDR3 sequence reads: CASSSGPLAGNYNEQFF. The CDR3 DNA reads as TGTGCCAGCAGCTCCGGACCCCTAGCGGGGAACTACAATGAGCAGTTCTTC.

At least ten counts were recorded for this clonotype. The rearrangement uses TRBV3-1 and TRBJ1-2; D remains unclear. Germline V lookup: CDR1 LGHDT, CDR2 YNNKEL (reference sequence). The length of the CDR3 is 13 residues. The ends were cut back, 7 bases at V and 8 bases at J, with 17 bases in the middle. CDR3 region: CASTLLGTEGYTF. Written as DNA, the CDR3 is TGTGCCAGCACTCTGCTAGGCACCGAGGGCTACACCTTC.

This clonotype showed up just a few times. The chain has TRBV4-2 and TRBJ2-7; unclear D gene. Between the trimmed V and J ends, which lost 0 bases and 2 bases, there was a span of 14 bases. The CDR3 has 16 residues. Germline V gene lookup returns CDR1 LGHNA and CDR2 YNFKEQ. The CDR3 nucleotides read TGTGCCAGCAGCCAAGATCTCGTGCGGCCTACCTACGAGCAGTACTTC. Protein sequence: CASSQDLVRPTYEQYF.

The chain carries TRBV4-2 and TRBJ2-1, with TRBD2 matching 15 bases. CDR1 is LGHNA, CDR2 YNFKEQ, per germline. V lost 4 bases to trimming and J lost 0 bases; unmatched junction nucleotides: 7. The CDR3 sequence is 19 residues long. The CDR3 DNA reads TGTGCCAGCAGCCGGGACGGGACTAGCGGGGGGAGCTCCTACAATGAGCAGTTCTTC. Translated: CASSRDGTSGGSSYNEQFF.

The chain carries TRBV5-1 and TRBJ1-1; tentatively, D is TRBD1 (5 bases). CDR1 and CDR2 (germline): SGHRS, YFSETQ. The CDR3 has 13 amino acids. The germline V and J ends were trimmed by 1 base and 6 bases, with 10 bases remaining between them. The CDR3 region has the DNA TGCGCCAGCAGCTTGAGGGGACGAGCTGAAGCTTTCTTT. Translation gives CASSLRGRAEAFF.

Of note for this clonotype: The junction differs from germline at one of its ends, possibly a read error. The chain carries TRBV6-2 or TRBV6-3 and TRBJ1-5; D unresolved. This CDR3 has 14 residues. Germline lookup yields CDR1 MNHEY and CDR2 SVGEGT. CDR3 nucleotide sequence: TGTGCCAGCATCCGGCGGGGTAGCGATCAGCCCCAGCATTTT. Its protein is CASIRRGSDQPQHF.

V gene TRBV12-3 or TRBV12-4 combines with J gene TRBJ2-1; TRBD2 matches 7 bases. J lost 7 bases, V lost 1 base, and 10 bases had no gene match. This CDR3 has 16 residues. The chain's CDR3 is CASSLDSGGGRNEQFF. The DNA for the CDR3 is TGTGCCAGCAGTTTAGACTCTGGCGGGGGAAGGAATGAGCAGTTCTTC.

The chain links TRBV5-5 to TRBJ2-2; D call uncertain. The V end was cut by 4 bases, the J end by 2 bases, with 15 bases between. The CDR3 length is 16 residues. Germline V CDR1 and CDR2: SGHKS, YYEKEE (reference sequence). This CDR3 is CASSAPRTDNTGELFF. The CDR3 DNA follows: TGTGCCAGCAGCGCGCCAAGGACGGACAACACCGGGGAGCTGTTTTTT.

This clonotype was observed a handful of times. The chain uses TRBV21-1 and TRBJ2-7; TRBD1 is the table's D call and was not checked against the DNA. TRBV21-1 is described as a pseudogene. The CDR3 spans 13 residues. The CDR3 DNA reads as TGTGCCAGCACCCCAGGGGAAAGCTACGAGCAGTACTTC. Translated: CASTPGESYEQYF.

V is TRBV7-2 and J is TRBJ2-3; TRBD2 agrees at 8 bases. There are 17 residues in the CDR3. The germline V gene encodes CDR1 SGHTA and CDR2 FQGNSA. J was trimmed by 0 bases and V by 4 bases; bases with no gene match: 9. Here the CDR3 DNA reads TGTGCCAGCAGCTCAACCCGACTAGCGATTAGCACAGATACGCAGTATTTT. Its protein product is CASSSTRLAISTDTQYF.

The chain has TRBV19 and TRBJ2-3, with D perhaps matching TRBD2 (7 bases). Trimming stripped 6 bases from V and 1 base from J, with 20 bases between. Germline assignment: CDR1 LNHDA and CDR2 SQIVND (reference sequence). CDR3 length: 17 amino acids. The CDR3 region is CASSTGEGVPGTDTQYF. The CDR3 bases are TGTGCCAGTAGCACCGGGGAGGGGGTGCCGGGCACAGATACGCAGTATTTT.

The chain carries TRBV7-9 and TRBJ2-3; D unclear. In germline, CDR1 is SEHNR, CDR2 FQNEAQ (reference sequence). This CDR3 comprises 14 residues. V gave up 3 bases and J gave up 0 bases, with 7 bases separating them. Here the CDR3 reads CASSFVRSTDTQYF. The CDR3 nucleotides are TGTGCCAGCAGCTTCGTCAGGAGCACAGATACGCAGTATTTT.